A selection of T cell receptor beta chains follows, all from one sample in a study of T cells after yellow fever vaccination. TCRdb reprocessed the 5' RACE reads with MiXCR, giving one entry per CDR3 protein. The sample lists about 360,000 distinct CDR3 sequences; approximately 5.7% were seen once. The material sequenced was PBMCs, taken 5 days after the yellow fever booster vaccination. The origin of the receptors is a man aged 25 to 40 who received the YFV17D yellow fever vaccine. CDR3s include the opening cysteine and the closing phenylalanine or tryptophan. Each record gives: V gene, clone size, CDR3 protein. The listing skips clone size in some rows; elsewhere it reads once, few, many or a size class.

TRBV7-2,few,CASSLRTGDSNQPQHF
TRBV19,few,CASINRGGYIQYF
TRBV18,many,CASSPLGATRSDTQYF
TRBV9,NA,CASSVGQYQETQYF
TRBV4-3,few,CASSPRGSPGDTQYF
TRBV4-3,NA,CASSDTGLAGLSSYNEQFF
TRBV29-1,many,CSVGVGGDQPQHF
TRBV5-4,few,CASSLRNSEQFF
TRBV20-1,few,CSASNPGTADTEAFF
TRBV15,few,CATPLAGASGELFF
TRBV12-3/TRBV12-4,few,CASSLIGGGSYEQYF
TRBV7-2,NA,CASSDPGLQETQYF
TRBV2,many,CASSVGTTYEQYF
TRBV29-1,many,CSVHMGWQPQHF
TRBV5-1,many,CASSLVQGPYNEQFF
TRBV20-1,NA,CSAKPSGTGGFYEQYF
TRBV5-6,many,CASSLWQGGNNSPLHF
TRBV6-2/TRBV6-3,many,CASSTLAVSSYNEQFF
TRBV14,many,CASSQDDIYTEAFF
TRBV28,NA,CASSSPALDDTQYF
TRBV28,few,CASYEAGGYQETQYF
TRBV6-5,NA,CASSYSLGLGGNTIYF
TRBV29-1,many,CSVRQGYNEQFF
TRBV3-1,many,CASSQGGSGYTDTQYF
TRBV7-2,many,CASSPQYEQAFF
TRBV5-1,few,CASAETSPGELFF
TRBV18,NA,CASSPPTGASQYF
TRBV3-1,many,CASSQAGYEQYF
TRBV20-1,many,CSASRTSGSYEQYF
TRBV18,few,CASSPGRSSGNTIYF
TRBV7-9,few,CASSSMGETQYF
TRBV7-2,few,CASSSEIPQPQHF
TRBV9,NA,CASSSGGPADTQYF
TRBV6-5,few,CASSYFPGTGPGNTIYF
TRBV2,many,CASSKSSLAYNEQFF
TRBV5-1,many,CASSPWGGRQSYEQYF
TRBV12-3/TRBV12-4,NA,CASSLSVNSPLHF
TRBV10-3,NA,CAITRNTGELFF
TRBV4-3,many,CASSQDVRGGVYNEQFF
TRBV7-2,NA,CASSPASGSIYEQYF
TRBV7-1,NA,CASSPGLRYEQYF
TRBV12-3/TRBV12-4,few,CASRSTDASLVVETQYF
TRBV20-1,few,CSALDRVFSYEQYF
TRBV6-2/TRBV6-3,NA,CASSYIRMGGYTF
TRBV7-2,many,CASSLTTGGPGNTIYF
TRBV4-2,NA,CASSQDWAGNTEAFF
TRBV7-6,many,CASSRAGSQETQYF
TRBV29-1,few,CSGRLSTEGYTF
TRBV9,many,CASSAKELTGFNSPLHF
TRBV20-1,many,CSAPRVEWSNTGELFF
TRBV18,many,CASSPRQTNTEAFF
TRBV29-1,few,CSVVIRADTQYF
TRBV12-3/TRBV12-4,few,CASRGQGLADSYEQYF
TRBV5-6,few,CASSFFRPGELFF